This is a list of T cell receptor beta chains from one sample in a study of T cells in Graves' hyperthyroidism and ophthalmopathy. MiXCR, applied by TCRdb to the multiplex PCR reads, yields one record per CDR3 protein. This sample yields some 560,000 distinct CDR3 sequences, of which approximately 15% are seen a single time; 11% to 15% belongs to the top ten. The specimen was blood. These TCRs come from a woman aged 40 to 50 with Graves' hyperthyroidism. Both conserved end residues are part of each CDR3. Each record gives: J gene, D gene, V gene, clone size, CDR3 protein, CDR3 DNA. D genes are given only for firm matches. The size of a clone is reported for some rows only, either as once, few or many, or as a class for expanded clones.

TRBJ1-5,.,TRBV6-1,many,CASLLAYSNQPQHF,TGTGCCAGTCTCCTGGCTTATAGCAATCAGCCCCAGCATTTT
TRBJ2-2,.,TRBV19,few,CASSILGRGDTGELFF,TGTGCCAGTAGTATTTTGGGAAGGGGCGACACCGGGGAGCTGTTTTTT
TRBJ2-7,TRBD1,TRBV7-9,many,CASDYTGTGGHEQYF,TGTGCCAGCGATTATACCGGGACAGGGGGACACGAGCAGTACTTC
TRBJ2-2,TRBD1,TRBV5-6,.,CASSDGTGYGELFF,TGTGCCAGCAGCGATGGGACAGGTTACGGGGAGCTGTTTTTT
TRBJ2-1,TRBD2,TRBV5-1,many,CASSTSGGGSYNEQFF,TGCGCCAGCAGCACCTCGGGCGGGGGCTCCTACAATGAGCAGTTCTTC
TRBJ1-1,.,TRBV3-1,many,CASSQFSNKGAEAFF,TGTGCCAGCAGCCAATTTAGTAATAAAGGGGCTGAAGCTTTCTTT
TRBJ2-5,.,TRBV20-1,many,CSAEMGETQYF,TGCAGTGCAGAGATGGGGGAGACCCAGTACTTC
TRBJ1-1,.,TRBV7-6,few,CASSPSTGPATEAFF,TGTGCCAGCAGCCCATCCACAGGGCCGGCGACTGAAGCTTTCTTT
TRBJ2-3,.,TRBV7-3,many,CASSLQGVGTDTQYF,TGTGCCAGCAGCTTACAGGGAGTGGGCACAGATACGCAGTATTTT
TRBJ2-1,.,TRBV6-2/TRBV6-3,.,CASSYRGKGSSYNEQFF,TGTGCCAGCAGTTACAGGGGGAAAGGAAGCTCCTACAATGAGCAGTTCTTC
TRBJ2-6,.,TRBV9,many,CASSEGGAGANVLTF,TGTGCCAGCAGCGAGGGGGGGGCTGGGGCCAACGTCCTGACTTTC
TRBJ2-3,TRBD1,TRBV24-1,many,CATSDLIGTISGQVCTDTQYF,TGTGCCACCAGTGATTTGATAGGTACTATTTCGGGACAGGTCTGCACAGATACGCAGTATTTT
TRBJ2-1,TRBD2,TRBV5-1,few,CASSTSGRPQDEQFF,TGCGCCAGCAGCACTAGCGGGAGGCCGCAGGATGAGCAGTTCTTC
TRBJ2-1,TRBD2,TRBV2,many,CASSDGLDTYNEQFF,TGTGCCAGCAGTGACGGACTAGACACCTACAATGAGCAGTTCTTC
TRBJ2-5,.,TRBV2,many,CASSDDPLGGVLETQYF,TGTGCCAGCAGTGATGACCCGCTAGGAGGGGTTTTGGAGACCCAGTACTTC
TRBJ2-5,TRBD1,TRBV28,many,CASSSSLDLKWGQGAKTQYF,TGTGCCAGCAGCTCCAGTTTGGATCTAAAGTGGGGGCAGGGGGCGAAGACCCAGTACTTC